One and the same sample provided the 19 T cell receptor beta chains below, sequenced in a study of Tregs in tolerant kidney transplant recipients. Using immunoSEQ multiplex PCR, the repertoire was profiled, and TCRdb retains in-frame clones only, with some absent. The sample totals roughly 48,000 clones; its top ten clones hold around 0.8%. The source material was CD4+ T cells from blood, sampled before the transplant. The source is a human donor who received a combined kidney and bone marrow transplant.

A word on this clone: The CDR3 goes on 3 residues after the read ends, and that part is filled in from the germline J gene. The rearrangement links TRBV7-2 to TRBJ2-7, with TRBD1 matching 10 bases. The germline gives CDR1 SGHTA, CDR2 FQGNSA. The junction had 6 bases not matched to a gene; V was cut back by 3 bases and J by 4 bases. The CDR3 has 15 amino acids. The CDR3 DNA, read in part, is TGTGCCAGCAGCTTCCCCGACAGGGGGCTTTACGAG. Protein sequence: CASSFPDRGLYE. The entire CDR3 protein is CASSFPDRGLYEQYF. The full variable domain, rest sourced from reference TRBV7-2 and TRBJ2-7, is GAGVSQSPSNKVTEKGKDVELRCDPISGHTALYWYRQSLGQGLEFLIYFQGNSAPDKSGLPSDRFSAERTGGSVSTLTIQRTQQEDSAVYLCASSFPDRGLYEQYFGPGTRLTVT.

Of note for this clone: The read gets to within 3 residues of the CDR3 end, and the germline J gene fills in the rest. The chain couples TRBV28 to TRBJ2-1; 12 positions match TRBD2. Germline CDR1 is MDHEN and CDR2 is SYDVKM. The junction had 8 bases not matched to a gene; V was cut back by 3 bases and J by 5 bases. The CDR3 is 17 amino acids. CDR3 bases read: TGTGCCAGCAGTTTTTTGACTAGCGGGAGTGGGGACAATGAG. Encoded protein: CASSFLTSGSGDNE. The full CDR3 is CASSFLTSGSGDNEQFF.

On this clone: The read ends 3 residues shy of where the CDR3 ends; the end is completed using the germline J gene. This chain joins TRBV2 and TRBJ2-3; 8 bases fit TRBD2. With V trimmed by 6 bases and J by 2 bases, 4 bases remained unmatched. CDR1 is SNHLY and CDR2 is FYNNEI in the germline V gene. This CDR3 region has 14 residues. The CDR3 here is CASRSGSNTDTQYF. CDR3 bases read: TGTGCCAGCAGGAGCGGGAGTAACACAGATACG.

A note on this clone: The read finishes 3 residues shy of the CDR3 end, and the germline J gene is used to complete it. The chain couples TRBV30 to TRBJ2-1, with TRBD2 identical over 8 bases. V lost 4 bases to trimming and J lost 8 bases; unmatched junction nucleotides: 7. The germline V gene encodes CDR1 GTSNPN and CDR2 SVGIG (reference sequence). CDR3 length equals 13 residues. CDR3 in amino acids: CAWTELAGHEQFF. CDR3 bases read: TGTGCCTGGACGGAGCTAGCGGGTCATGAG.

To note about this clone: The read ends 3 residues early relative to the CDR3; the germline J gene fills the gap. The chain joins TRBV19 to TRBJ2-7; D is unresolved. Trimming removed 5 bases at V and 3 bases at J, with 11 bases between. Germline CDR1 reads LNHDA; CDR2 reads SQIVND (reference sequence). CDR3 length equals 13 residues. CDR3 loop: CASSFQSNYEQYF. Partial CDR3 DNA: TGTGCCAGTAGTTTCCAGTCCAACTACGAG.

Of note for this clone: Coverage ceases 3 residues before the CDR3 finishes, and the germline J gene fills in the end. The V and J genes are TRBV20-1 and TRBJ2-5; unclear D gene. Germline V lookup: CDR1 DFQATT, CDR2 SNEGSKA (reference sequence). The ends were cut back, 6 bases at V and 0 bases at J, with 11 bases in the middle. This CDR3 is built from 13 residues. The CDR3 DNA, read in part, is TGCAGTGCCGCACGACTGTACCAAGAGACC. Its translation is CSAARLYQET. The entire CDR3 protein is CSAARLYQETQYF.

Concerning this clone itself: The observed sequence ends 3 residues before the CDR3 terminus, with the missing tail filled in from the germline J gene. The chain joins TRBV2 to TRBJ2-3; TRBD1 matches at 12 bases. Germline trimming cut 6 bases from V and 4 bases from J; bases unmatched to any gene: 5. CDR1 is SNHLY, CDR2 FYNNEI, per germline. CDR3 length: 15 residues. The CDR3 loop is CASRPGQGAADTQYF. The DNA read from the CDR3 is TGTGCCAGCAGACCGGGACAGGGGGCAGCAGATACG.

For this clone: The CDR3 end lies 3 residues beyond the end of the read and is filled in from the germline J gene. The rearrangement links TRBV7-3 to TRBJ2-2; 8 bases line up with TRBD2. Germline V lookup: CDR1 SGHTA, CDR2 FQGTGA. V shed 8 bases, J shed 1 base, and the junction held 6 bases outside the gene matches. This CDR3 contains 15 residues. Incomplete CDR3 DNA: TGTGCCAGCGCGGGGGGAGGGGGGAACACCGGGGAG. Its protein is CASAGGGGNTGE. The CDR3 as a whole reads CASAGGGGNTGELFF.

Worth noting for this clone: With the read ending 3 residues before the CDR3 end, the germline J gene is used to fill in that end. The chain joins TRBV30 to TRBJ2-7; 10 bases align to TRBD2. This CDR3 spans 12 amino acids. V dropped 4 bases and J dropped 4; count of bases not matched to a gene: 1. Germline V CDR1 and CDR2: GTSNPN, SVGIG (reference sequence). Partial CDR3 DNA: TGTGCCTGGACTAGCGGGAGTTACGAG. This translates into CAWTSGSYE. The whole CDR3 region reads CAWTSGSYEQYF.

Note on this clone: The read falls 3 residues short of the CDR3 end, and the missing part is taken from the germline J gene. This chain joins TRBV7-6 and TRBJ2-7; D unresolved. CDR1 is SGHVS, CDR2 FNYEAQ, per germline. The V end lost 2 bases, the J end lost 0 bases, and 11 bases lay between the germline ends. This CDR3 has 15 residues. The CDR3 bases that were read are TGTGCCAGCAGCTTATTCCCGGGTGACTCCTACGAG. Its protein product is CASSLFPGDSYE. The entire CDR3 reads CASSLFPGDSYEQYF.

Concerning this clone: From the germline J gene comes the end of the CDR3, since the read stops 3 residues before it. This chain connects TRBV20-1 to TRBJ2-1; 9 bases match TRBD1. V trimming: 6 bases; J trimming: 7 bases; junction bases outside the gene matches: 16. This CDR3 has 16 residues. Germline CDR1 is DFQATT and CDR2 is SNEGSKA (reference sequence). Incomplete CDR3 DNA: TGCAGTGCCCCAGGTTGGGGACAGGGTGTAAGAAATGAG. Residues: CSAPGWGQGVRNE. The CDR3 reads in full as CSAPGWGQGVRNEQFF.

Regarding this clone: Mismatch with germline at one junction end may stem from a read error. The read falls 3 residues short of the CDR3 end, and the missing part is taken from the germline J gene. The chain couples TRBV7-7 to TRBJ2-5, with 8 bases identical to TRBD1. The CDR3 has 14 amino acids. Germline CDR1 SSHAT, CDR2 FNYEAQ (reference sequence). The sequenced CDR3 bases are TGTGCTAGCAGCTTAGACAGGGGTCAAGAGACC. Encoded protein: CASSLDRGQET. The whole CDR3 sequence is CASSLDRGQETQYF.

A note on this clone: The read stops 3 residues short of the end of the CDR3; the missing end is completed from the germline J gene. The V and J genes are TRBV7-3 and TRBJ2-1; 9 nucleotides match TRBD2. This CDR3 is built from 15 residues. Germline CDR1 and CDR2: SGHTA and FQGTGA. V gave up 5 bases and J gave up 2 bases; unmatched junction bases: 4. CDR3 protein: CASSLSGGTYNEQFF. CDR3 bases read: TGTGCCAGCAGCCTAAGCGGGGGGACCTACAATGAG.

In regard to this clone: The missing CDR3 end, 3 residues past where the read stops, is filled in from the germline J gene. The genes are TRBV10-3 and TRBJ2-2; the match to TRBD1 covers 7 bases. J gave up 2 bases and V 6 bases, and 9 bases lay outside the gene matches. The CDR3 has 16 amino acids. Germline CDR1 is ENHRY and CDR2 is SYGVKD. The sequenced part of the CDR3 DNA is TGTGCCATCAGCCTCTCGGGACAGTTTAACACCGGGGAG. Its translation is CAISLSGQFNTGE. The whole CDR3 protein is CAISLSGQFNTGELFF.

The CDR3 protein is CSAWTGGGSYEQYF. The sequenced part of the CDR3 DNA is TGCAGTGCTTGGACAGGGGGTGGTTCCTACGAG. This chain links TRBV20-1 with TRBJ2-7; 10 nucleotides match TRBD1. The CDR3 end is not reached by the read, which stops 3 residues before it; the germline J gene fills it in. This CDR3 has 14 residues. V shed 5 bases, J shed 1 base, and the junction held 5 bases outside the gene matches. Germline V gene data show CDR1 as DFQATT and CDR2 as SNEGSKA (reference sequence).

To note about this clone: The read terminates 3 residues ahead of where the CDR3 ends, so the germline J gene completes it. The rearrangement links TRBV19 to TRBJ2-5, with TRBD1 matching over 9 bases. Germline values: CDR1 LNHDA, CDR2 SQIVND (reference sequence). The V segment lost 7 bases and the J segment 5 bases; nucleotides outside the gene matches: 11. This CDR3 is 15 amino acids long. The covered CDR3 bases are TGTGCCAGTAATAACCCGGGACAGGGCCGGGAGACC. Protein product: CASNNPGQGRET. The CDR3 in full is CASNNPGQGRETQYF.

Regarding this clone: The read is 3 residues too short to cover the CDR3 end, so that end is filled in from the germline J gene. The chain couples TRBV20-1 to TRBJ2-7; 7 nucleotides match TRBD1. The germline gives CDR1 DFQATT, CDR2 SNEGSKA (reference sequence). Germline trimming cut 6 bases from V and 4 bases from J; bases unmatched to any gene: 3. The CDR3 contains 11 residues. The chain's CDR3 is CSAGTEYEQYF. CDR3 bases read: TGCAGTGCGGGGACAGAATACGAG.

In regard to this clone: Sequencing ends 3 residues short of the CDR3 end; the germline J gene provides the rest. The chain employs TRBV19 and TRBJ1-1; the match to TRBD1 covers 9 bases. The germline CDR1 and CDR2 sequences are LNHDA and SQIVND (reference sequence). The V and J ends lost 4 bases and 4 bases, in that order; junction bases with no gene match: 10. The CDR3 sequence is 16 residues long. The CDR3 DNA, read in part, is TGTGCCAGTAGTAGTGGACAGGGGCTCTTCGCCACTGAA. It encodes CASSSGQGLFATE. Given in full, the CDR3 is CASSSGQGLFATEAFF.

With respect to this clone: The DNA ends 3 residues before the CDR3 does, and the rest of the CDR3 is filled in from the germline J gene. This chain connects TRBV5-8 to TRBJ1-3; D perhaps matches TRBD1 (6 bases). CDR1 is SGHTS and CDR2 is YDEGEE in the germline V gene. The CDR3 covers 15 residues. The ends were cut back, 1 base at V and 2 bases at J, with 10 bases in the middle. Partial CDR3 DNA: TGTGCCAGCAGCTTGCGGACAGCCGCTGGAAACACC. This translates into CASSLRTAAGNT. In full, the CDR3 reads CASSLRTAAGNTIYF.